Here is one TCR beta chain with its context. The antigen it binds to is not known. One base away there is no much larger clone; base qualities are not given. Whole blood was collected in K2EDTA tubes by collaborating institutions according to the institutions' own protocols. For TCRbeta analysis, collaborator samples were shipped as frozen whole blood, as isolated PBMCs, or as DNA extracted from either sample type. V and J lose 0 bases and 7 bases, and a span of 15 bases separates them. The CDR3 has 15 amino acids, counting the end cysteine and phenylalanine. Solely the CDR3 DNA is kept, with 45 bases framed from the first base. The germline V gene supplies CDR1 MNHEY and CDR2 SVGAGI. This specimen belongs to a study of blood T cell repertoires in COVID-19 (dated by TCRdb to the early 2020s). Looking at the study overall: Samples from collaborators originated in the United States, Italy and Spain and spanned both the acute and convalescent phases of COVID-19. The dataset comprised deeply sampled blood TCRbeta repertoires from subjects exposed to, actively infected with, or recovered from COVID-19. The repertoires were released in a freely available public database meant as a resource for research on the immune response to SARS-CoV-2. Samples came from the ongoing ImmuneRACE study (first 160 participants) plus 1,254 subjects from 6 global collaborators. HLA class I and class II types, where available, came from metadata supplied by the sample provider rather than from assay-based typing. The prospective study material was composed of cDNA or gDNA derived from T cells, B-cell-depleted T cells, or PBMCs. A de-identified subject ID, COVID-19 status, age in years and sex were almost always included in the sample metadata.

TCRbeta CDR3 regions were amplified from genomic DNA by means of the immunoSEQ Assay, a bias-controlled multiplex PCR. The original pipeline was this. The number of nucleated cells in each sample was estimated from the amplification of reference gene primers within the assay. Sequence reads were collapsed and filtered to measure the absolute abundance of every unique TCRbeta CDR3 rearrangement. Productive Simpson clonality was computed per sample as the square root of Simpson's diversity index over productive rearrangements. This is the immuneACCESS table as TCRdb keeps it, with only in-frame sequences that have V and J called. A part of the clones is gone; compared with another copy, unresolved V genes explain less than half, and the rest is unexplained. The DNA was the basis for D and trimming; V, J and clone size are from that table. The sample profile shows some 67,000 clones; more than 75% of them were found once. About 5.7% of the sample belongs to the ten largest clones.

Overall results and qualifications from the work: The amount of clinical and demographic metadata varied by source and participant and was provided uncurated.

The receptor was isolated from a man aged 45-65 years with active COVID-19. The sample comprised peripheral blood. The chain joins TRBV6-5 to TRBJ1-2, and perhaps TRBD1 as D gene, on 5 matching bases. The DNA is as follows: TGTGCCAGCAGTTACTCCAGCCGGGGGAGGTCTGGCTACACCTTC. It is translated as CASSYSSRGRSGYTF.